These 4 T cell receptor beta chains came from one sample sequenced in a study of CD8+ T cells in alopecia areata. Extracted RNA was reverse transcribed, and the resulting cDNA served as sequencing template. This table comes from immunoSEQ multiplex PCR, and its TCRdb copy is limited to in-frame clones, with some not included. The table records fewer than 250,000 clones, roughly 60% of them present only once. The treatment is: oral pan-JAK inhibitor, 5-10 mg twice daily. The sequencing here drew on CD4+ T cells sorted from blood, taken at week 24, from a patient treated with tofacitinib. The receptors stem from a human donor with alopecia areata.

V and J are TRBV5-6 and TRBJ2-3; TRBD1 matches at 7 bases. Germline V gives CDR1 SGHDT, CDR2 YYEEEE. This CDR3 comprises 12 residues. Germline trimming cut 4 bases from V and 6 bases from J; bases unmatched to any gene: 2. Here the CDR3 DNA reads TGTGCCAGCAGCCTGACAGGGGATACGCAGTATTTT. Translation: CASSLTGDTQYF.

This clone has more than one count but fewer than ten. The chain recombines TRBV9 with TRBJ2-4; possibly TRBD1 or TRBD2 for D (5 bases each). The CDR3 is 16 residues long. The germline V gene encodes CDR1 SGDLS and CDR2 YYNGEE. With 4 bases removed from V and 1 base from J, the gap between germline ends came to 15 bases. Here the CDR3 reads CASSPSGSLAKNIQYF. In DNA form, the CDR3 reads TGTGCCAGCAGCCCCTCAGGGAGTCTGGCCAAAAACATTCAGTACTTC.

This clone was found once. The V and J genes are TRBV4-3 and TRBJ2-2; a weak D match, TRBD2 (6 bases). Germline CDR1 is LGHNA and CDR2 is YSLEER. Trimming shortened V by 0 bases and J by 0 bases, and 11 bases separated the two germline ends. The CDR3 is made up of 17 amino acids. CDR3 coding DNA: TGCGCCAGCAGCCAAGATTCTCGGGGGTCGAACACCGGGGAGCTGTTTTTT. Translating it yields CASSQDSRGSNTGELFF.

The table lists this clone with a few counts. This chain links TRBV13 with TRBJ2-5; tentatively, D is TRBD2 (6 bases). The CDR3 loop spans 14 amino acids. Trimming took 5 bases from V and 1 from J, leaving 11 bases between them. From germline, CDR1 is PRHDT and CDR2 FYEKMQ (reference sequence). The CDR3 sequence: CASSRRGTQETQYF. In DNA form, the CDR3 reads TGTGCCAGCAGCCGACGGGGGACCCAAGAGACCCAGTACTTC.